This is a list of T cell receptor beta chains from one sample in a study of shared clonotypes between healthy human individuals. Measured with immunoSEQ multiplex PCR; TCRdb has only the in-frame clones, and not every one. The table lists hundreds of thousands of clones, about 96% of them singletons. The sequenced sample consisted of naive CD8+ T cells sorted from blood. The origin of the receptors is a woman in her 30s in good health. Both conserved end residues are part of each CDR3. A D gene is named only where the DNA matches it firmly. The size entry is marked missing in some rows and otherwise reads once, few, many or a size class.

j_gene | v_gene | d_gene | abundance | CDR3aa | CDR3nt
TRBJ2-7 | TRBV5-1 | TRBD2 | . | CASSSTSGSIYEQYF | TGCGCCAGCAGCTCGACTAGCGGGAGTATCTACGAGCAGTACTTC
TRBJ1-2 | TRBV2 | . | once | CAILRSYGYTF | TGTGCCATTCTAAGAAGCTATGGCTACACCTTC
TRBJ1-4 | TRBV10-3 | . | . | CAISESGVGEKLFF | TGTGCCATCAGTGAGTCGGGGGTAGGGGAAAAACTGTTTTTT
TRBJ2-3 | TRBV28 | TRBD2 | . | CASRSFSGSVADTQYF | TGTGCCAGCAGATCATTTAGCGGGAGCGTGGCAGATACGCAGTATTTT
TRBJ2-1 | TRBV7-6 | . | . | CASSSGPSSYNEQFF | TGTGCCAGCAGCTCCGGCCCGAGCTCCTACAATGAGCAGTTCTTC
TRBJ2-1 | TRBV11-2 | TRBD2 | . | CASSLVKGLVGLNEQFF | TGTGCCAGCAGCCTGGTAAAGGGACTAGTGGGCCTTAATGAGCAGTTCTTC
TRBJ2-4 | TRBV13 | TRBD1 | . | CASSLDTGVWAKNIQYF | TGTGCCAGCAGCTTAGACACAGGGGTTTGGGCCAAAAACATTCAGTACTTC
TRBJ2-7 | TRBV7-2 | TRBD2 | . | CASSLAGGSYEQYF | TGTGCCAGCAGCTTAGCGGGAGGGTCTTACGAGCAGTACTTC
TRBJ2-7 | TRBV30 | TRBD2 | . | CAWRGGLAYEQYF | TGTGCCTGGAGGGGGGGACTAGCGTACGAGCAGTACTTC
TRBJ2-5 | TRBV10-3 | TRBD1 | . | CAISESMYRGELKETQYF | TGTGCCATCAGTGAGTCGATGTACAGGGGCGAATTGAAAGAGACCCAGTACTTC
TRBJ2-5 | TRBV27 | TRBD2 | . | CASSFGREVNQETQYF | TGTGCCAGCAGTTTCGGGCGGGAGGTAAACCAAGAGACCCAGTACTTC
TRBJ2-7 | TRBV9 | . | . | CASSGTGSSYEQYF | TGTGCCAGCAGCGGTACAGGTAGCTCCTACGAGCAGTACTTC
TRBJ2-1 | TRBV25-1 | . | . | CASSDSWNEQFF | TGTGCCAGCAGTGACTCTTGGAATGAGCAGTTCTTC
TRBJ1-2 | TRBV29-1 | . | . | CSVEGLEGDYGYTF | TGCAGCGTTGAAGGGTTAGAGGGGGATTACGGCTACACCTTC
TRBJ2-7 | TRBV7-9 | . | . | CASRFRGSYEQYF | TGTGCCAGCAGGTTCCGGGGATCCTACGAGCAGTACTTC
TRBJ2-1 | TRBV7-3 | TRBD2 | . | CASSRLAWSSYNEQFF | TGTGCCAGCAGCAGACTAGCGTGGAGCTCCTACAATGAGCAGTTCTTC
TRBJ2-7 | TRBV4-1 | TRBD2 | . | CASSQGVHAGGGYEQYF | TGCGCCAGCAGCCAAGGCGTTCATGCGGGGGGAGGCTACGAGCAGTACTTC
TRBJ2-7 | TRBV29-1 | . | . | CSVIAEDSYEQYF | TGCAGCGTAATAGCGGAAGACTCCTACGAGCAGTACTTC
TRBJ2-6 | TRBV6-5 | . | . | CASSPNPGANVLTF | TGTGCCAGCAGTCCGAACCCTGGGGCCAACGTCCTGACTTTC
TRBJ2-3 | TRBV29-1 | TRBD2 | . | CSVFSGRGTDTQYF | TGCAGCGTTTTTAGCGGGAGGGGGACAGATACGCAGTATTTT
TRBJ2-7 | TRBV7-9 | TRBD2 | . | CASSSSGRYYEQYF | TGTGCCAGCAGCTCTAGCGGGAGGTACTACGAGCAGTACTTC
TRBJ2-1 | TRBV27 | . | . | CASLPGNEQFF | TGTGCAAGTCTCCCTGGGAATGAGCAGTTCTTC
TRBJ2-7 | TRBV5-1 | . | . | CASSFEGLSSYEQYF | TGCGCCAGCAGCTTCGAGGGTTTAAGCTCCTACGAGCAGTACTTC
TRBJ2-1 | TRBV5-4 | . | . | CASSLADYLNEQFF | TGTGCCAGCAGCTTGGCAGACTATTTGAATGAGCAGTTCTTC
TRBJ2-5 | TRBV13 | . | . | CASSFGNIETQYF | TGTGCCAGCAGCTTCGGGAATATCGAGACCCAGTACTTC
TRBJ2-1 | TRBV2 | . | . | CASSDMSAYNEQFF | TGTGCCAGCAGTGATATGAGCGCCTACAATGAGCAGTTCTTC
TRBJ2-1 | TRBV27 | TRBD1 | . | CASSVQGRQFF | TGTGCCAGCAGTGTACAGGGGCGGCAGTTCTTC
TRBJ2-7 | TRBV7-9 | TRBD2 | . | CASRKSGLAADEQYF | TGTGCCAGCAGGAAGAGCGGACTAGCGGCAGACGAGCAGTACTTC
TRBJ2-2 | TRBV11-2 | TRBD2 | . | CASSLARASGRTGELFF | TGTGCCAGCAGCTTAGCGAGGGCTAGCGGGAGGACCGGGGAGCTGTTTTTT
TRBJ2-2 | TRBV5-4 | . | . | CASSIGRDGSTGELFF | TGTGCCAGCAGCATAGGCCGGGATGGGTCCACCGGGGAGCTGTTTTTT
TRBJ1-1 | TRBV28 | . | . | CASRRDRWNTEAFF | TGTGCCAGCAGGAGGGACCGGTGGAACACTGAAGCTTTCTTT
TRBJ1-1 | TRBV4-1 | . | . | CASSQGTVGPNTEAFF | TGCGCCAGCAGCCAAGGCACAGTTGGCCCGAACACTGAAGCTTTCTTT
TRBJ2-6 | TRBV27 | . | . | CASSMGGSGANVLTF | TGTGCCAGCAGCATGGGGGGCTCTGGGGCCAACGTCCTGACTTTC
TRBJ2-7 | TRBV7-9 | TRBD2 | . | CASSQGSGGRLSYEQYF | TGTGCCAGCAGCCAGGGGTCCGGCGGGAGGCTCTCCTACGAGCAGTACTTC
TRBJ2-7 | TRBV10-3 | TRBD1 | . | CATNLDRVGEQYF | TGTGCCACGAACCTGGACAGGGTGGGCGAGCAGTACTTC
TRBJ2-1 | TRBV9 | TRBD2 | . | CASSPGGGGPSYNEQFF | TGTGCCAGCAGCCCGGGGGGTGGCGGACCCTCCTACAATGAGCAGTTCTTC
TRBJ2-7 | TRBV6-1 | . | . | CASSEAGAGAYEQYF | TGTGCCAGCAGTGAGGCGGGAGCAGGGGCCTACGAGCAGTACTTC
TRBJ2-7 | TRBV29-1 | . | . | CSVEGGTVDEQYF | TGCAGCGTTGAAGGGGGGACGGTCGACGAGCAGTACTTC
TRBJ2-5 | TRBV29-1 | . | . | CSVEFTAQETQYF | TGCAGCGTTGAGTTTACAGCCCAAGAGACCCAGTACTTC
TRBJ1-2 | TRBV30 | . | . | CAWKSHRWSGYTF | TGTGCCTGGAAATCCCACAGGTGGAGTGGCTACACCTTC
TRBJ2-1 | TRBV2 | TRBD2 | . | CATIGGTSGSSYNEQFF | TGTGCCACCATCGGCGGGACTAGCGGGAGCTCCTACAATGAGCAGTTCTTC
TRBJ2-1 | TRBV5-1 | TRBD1 | once | CASSLSQGAYNEQFF | TGCGCCAGCAGCTTGTCGCAGGGGGCATACAATGAGCAGTTCTTC
TRBJ2-3 | TRBV27 | TRBD1 | . | CASSIQGSTDTQYF | TGTGCCAGCAGTATACAGGGGAGCACAGATACGCAGTATTTT
TRBJ2-1 | TRBV27 | . | . | CASSSGTLPYYNEQFF | TGTGCCAGCAGTTCCGGGACTTTGCCATATTACAATGAGCAGTTCTTC
TRBJ2-3 | TRBV5-5 | . | . | CASSLFLGSQATQYF | TGTGCCAGCAGCCTCTTCTTAGGGAGTCAGGCTACGCAGTATTTT
TRBJ2-7 | TRBV6-1 | TRBD1 | . | CASSEGQGASYEQYF | TGTGCCAGCAGTGAAGGTCAGGGGGCTTCCTACGAGCAGTACTTC
TRBJ1-2 | TRBV27 | . | . | CASSLGRGPGGYTF | TGTGCCAGCAGTTTGGGGCGGGGGCCCGGTGGCTACACCTTC
TRBJ1-1 | TRBV27 | TRBD1 | once | CASTLSGTGNMNTEAFF | TGTGCCAGCACCCTATCCGGGACAGGGAACATGAACACTGAAGCTTTCTTT
TRBJ1-1 | TRBV14 | . | once | CASSQDGRTNTEAFF | TGTGCCAGCAGCCAAGATGGTAGAACGAACACTGAAGCTTTCTTT
TRBJ2-5 | TRBV18 | . | . | CASSPPEWGNKETQYF | TGTGCCAGCTCACCACCGGAATGGGGTAACAAAGAGACCCAGTACTTC
TRBJ2-3 | TRBV6-5 | TRBD1 | . | CASTTGAMQYF | TGTGCCAGCACTACAGGGGCTATGCAGTATTTT
TRBJ1-2 | TRBV11-2 | . | . | CASSRRANGYTF | TGTGCCAGCAGTCGCAGGGCTAATGGCTACACCTTC
TRBJ2-5 | TRBV27 | . | once | CASSFPETQYF | TGTGCCAGCAGTTTCCCAGAGACCCAGTACTTC